The rows below give T cell receptor beta chains drawn from one sample of a study of shared clonotypes between healthy human individuals. Measured with immunoSEQ multiplex PCR; TCRdb has only the in-frame clones, and not every one. Of some 1.4 million clones listed, more than 95% are singletons. Input material: naive CD4+ T cells sorted from blood. The receptors were sampled from a man aged 25-45 years in good health. The CDR3 runs from the conserved cysteine through the conserved F or W. D genes are given only for firm matches.

j_call	d_call	v_call	cdr3_aa	cdr3_nt
TRBJ1-5	NA	TRBV19	CASSIASPGPQHF	TGTGCCAGTAGTATCGCCAGCCCGGGGCCCCAGCATTTT
TRBJ2-7	TRBD2	TRBV5-1	CASSLAEREALLGSYEQYF	TGCGCCAGCAGCTTGGCCGAGCGGGAGGCCCTATTGGGGTCCTACGAGCAGTACTTC
TRBJ2-1	TRBD2	TRBV19	CASSTETSGSFYEQFF	TGTGCCAGTAGTACAGAGACTAGCGGGAGTTTCTATGAGCAGTTCTTC
TRBJ1-4	TRBD1	TRBV6-6	CASSNTVRQGGKLFF	TGTGCCAGCAGTAACACAGTCCGGCAGGGGGGAAAACTGTTTTTT
TRBJ1-2	NA	TRBV2	CASSLLQADGYTF	TGTGCCAGCAGCCTCCTGCAGGCAGATGGCTACACCTTC
TRBJ2-1	TRBD2	TRBV5-1	CASSQGLAGNNEQFF	TGCGCCAGCAGCCAGGGACTAGCGGGAAACAATGAGCAGTTCTTC
TRBJ1-1	NA	TRBV10-3	CAIRRDEPYTEAFF	TGTGCCATCAGGAGGGACGAACCATATACTGAAGCTTTCTTT
TRBJ2-1	TRBD1	TRBV19	CASSPRAGQGKHNEQFF	TGTGCCAGTAGTCCGCGGGCGGGACAGGGAAAACACAATGAGCAGTTCTTC
TRBJ2-1	NA	TRBV25-1	CASSVWSSYNEQFF	TGTGCCAGCAGTGTGTGGAGCTCCTACAATGAGCAGTTCTTC
TRBJ2-5	NA	TRBV28	CASRGFRETQYF	TGTGCCAGCAGGGGGTTTCGGGAGACCCAGTACTTC
TRBJ2-7	TRBD2	TRBV28	CASSLGVGTSGDYEQYF	TGTGCCAGCAGTTTAGGGGTGGGGACTAGCGGAGACTACGAGCAGTACTTC